Listed here is a single T cell receptor beta chain. Clones were sequenced by immunoSEQ multiplex PCR, and TCRdb holds only the in-frame ones, with some missing. The sample comprises 220,000 or so clones, roughly 82% of which are singletons, and more than 2% rests with the top ten. This CDR3 is built from 18 residues. This sample was included in a study of blood T cell repertoires in COVID-19. On the study more broadly: Both acute and convalescent COVID-19 samples were obtained from the United States, Italy and Spain.

The gene calls are TRBV1 and TRBJ2-6; the table calls TRBD1, which could not be checked here. TRBV1 is marked as a pseudogene. The clonotype was recovered from a woman aged 45-59 years who had recovered from COVID-19. Sequencing was done on a sample of PBMCs or T cells enriched from blood (not recorded which). The CDR3 coding sequence is TGCACCAGCAGCCATCCCAACAAAAAGGGGGCTGGGGCCAACGTCCTGACTTTC. Residues: CTSSHPNKKGAGANVLTF.